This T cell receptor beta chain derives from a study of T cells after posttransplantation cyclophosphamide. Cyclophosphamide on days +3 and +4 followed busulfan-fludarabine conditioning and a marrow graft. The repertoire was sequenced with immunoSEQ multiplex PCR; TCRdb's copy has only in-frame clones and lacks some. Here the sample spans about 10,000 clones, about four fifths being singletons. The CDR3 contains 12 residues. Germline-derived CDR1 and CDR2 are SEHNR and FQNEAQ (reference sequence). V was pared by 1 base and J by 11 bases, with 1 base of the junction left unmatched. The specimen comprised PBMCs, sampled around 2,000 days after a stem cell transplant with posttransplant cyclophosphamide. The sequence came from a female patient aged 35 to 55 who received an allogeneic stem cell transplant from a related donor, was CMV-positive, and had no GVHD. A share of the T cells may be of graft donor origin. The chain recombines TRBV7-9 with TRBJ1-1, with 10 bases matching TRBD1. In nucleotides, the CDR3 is TGTGCCAGCAGCTTAGAGACAGGGGGCGCTTTCTTT. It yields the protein CASSLETGGAFF.